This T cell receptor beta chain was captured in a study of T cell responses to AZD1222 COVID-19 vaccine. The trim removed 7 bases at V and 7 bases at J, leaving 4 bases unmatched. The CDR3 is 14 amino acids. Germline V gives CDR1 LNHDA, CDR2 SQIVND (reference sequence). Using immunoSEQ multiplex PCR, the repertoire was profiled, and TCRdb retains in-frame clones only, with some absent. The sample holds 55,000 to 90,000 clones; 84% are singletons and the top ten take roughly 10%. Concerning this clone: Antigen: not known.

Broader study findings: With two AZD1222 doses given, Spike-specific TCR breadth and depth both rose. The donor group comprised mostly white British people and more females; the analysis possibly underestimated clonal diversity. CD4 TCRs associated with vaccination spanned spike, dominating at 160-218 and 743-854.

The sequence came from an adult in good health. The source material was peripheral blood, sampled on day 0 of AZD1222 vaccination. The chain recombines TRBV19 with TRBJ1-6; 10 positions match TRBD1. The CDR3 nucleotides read TGTGCCAGTACCTCGACAGGGGGCAATTCACCCCTCCACTTT. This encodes CASTSTGGNSPLHF.